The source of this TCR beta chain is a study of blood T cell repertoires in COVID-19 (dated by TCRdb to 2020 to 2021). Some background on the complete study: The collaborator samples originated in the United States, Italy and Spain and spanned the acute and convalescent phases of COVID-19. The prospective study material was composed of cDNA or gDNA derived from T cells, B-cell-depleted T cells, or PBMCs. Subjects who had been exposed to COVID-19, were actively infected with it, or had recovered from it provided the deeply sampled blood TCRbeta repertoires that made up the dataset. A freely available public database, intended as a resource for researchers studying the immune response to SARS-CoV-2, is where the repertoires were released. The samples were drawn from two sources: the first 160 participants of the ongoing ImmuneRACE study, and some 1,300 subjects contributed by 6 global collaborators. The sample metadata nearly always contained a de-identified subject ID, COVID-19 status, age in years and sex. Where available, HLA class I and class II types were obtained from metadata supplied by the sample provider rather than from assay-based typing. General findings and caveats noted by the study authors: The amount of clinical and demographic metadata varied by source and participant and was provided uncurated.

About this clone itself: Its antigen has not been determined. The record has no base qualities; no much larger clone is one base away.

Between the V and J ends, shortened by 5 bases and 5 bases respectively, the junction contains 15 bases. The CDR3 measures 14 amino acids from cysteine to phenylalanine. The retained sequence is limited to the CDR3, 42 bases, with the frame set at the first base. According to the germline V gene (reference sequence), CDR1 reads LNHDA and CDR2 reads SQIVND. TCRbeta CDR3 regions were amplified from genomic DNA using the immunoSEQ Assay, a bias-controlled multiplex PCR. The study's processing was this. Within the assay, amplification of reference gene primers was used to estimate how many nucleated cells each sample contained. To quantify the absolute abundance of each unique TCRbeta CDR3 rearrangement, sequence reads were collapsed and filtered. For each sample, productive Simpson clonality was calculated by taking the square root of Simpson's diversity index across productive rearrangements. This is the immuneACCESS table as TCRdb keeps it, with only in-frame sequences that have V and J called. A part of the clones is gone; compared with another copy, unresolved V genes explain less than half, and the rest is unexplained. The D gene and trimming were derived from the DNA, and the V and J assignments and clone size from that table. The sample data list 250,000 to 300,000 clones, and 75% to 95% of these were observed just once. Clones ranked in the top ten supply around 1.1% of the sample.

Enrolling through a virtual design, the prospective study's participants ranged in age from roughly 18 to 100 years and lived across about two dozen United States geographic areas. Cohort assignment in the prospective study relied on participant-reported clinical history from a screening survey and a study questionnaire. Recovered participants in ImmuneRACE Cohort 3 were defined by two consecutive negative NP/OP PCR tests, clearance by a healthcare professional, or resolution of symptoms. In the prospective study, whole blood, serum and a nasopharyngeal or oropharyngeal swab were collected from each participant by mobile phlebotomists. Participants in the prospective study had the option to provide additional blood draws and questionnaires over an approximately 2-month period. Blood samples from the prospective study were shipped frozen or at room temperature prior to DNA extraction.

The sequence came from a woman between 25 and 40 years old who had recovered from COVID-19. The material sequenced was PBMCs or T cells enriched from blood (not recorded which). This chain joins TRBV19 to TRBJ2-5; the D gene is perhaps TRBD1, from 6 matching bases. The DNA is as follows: TGTGCCAGTAGTTACAGGGAGTCGCGGGAGACCCAGTACTTC. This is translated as CASSYRESRETQYF.